Sequencing of this T cell receptor beta chain was carried out in a study of CD8+ T cells in alopecia areata. The authors extracted RNA and reverse transcribed it into cDNA as the sequencing template. The method was immunoSEQ multiplex PCR; TCRdb's version includes in-frame clones alone and lacks a portion of them. Of some 110,000 clones listed, around 50% were seen once; the top ten hold approximately 12%. As to treatment: oral pan-JAK inhibitor, 5-10 mg twice daily. This clone has just a few counts. Trimming pared 3 bases from V and 0 bases from J, leaving 12 bases between. The CDR3 has 15 residues. Germline-derived CDR1 and CDR2 are GTSNPN and SVGIG (reference sequence).

The rearrangement uses TRBV30 and TRBJ2-1, with unresolved D. This receptor was taken from a human donor with alopecia areata. This sample comprised CD8+ T cells sorted from blood, obtained at week 24, from a patient treated with tofacitinib. CDR3 coding DNA: TGTGCCTGGAGCGACATCGAGTACTCCTACAATGAGCAGTTCTTC. Translation: CAWSDIEYSYNEQFF. Variable domain in full (rest from reference TRBV30 and TRBJ2-1): SQTIHQWPATLVQPVGSPLSLECTVEGTSNPNLYWYRQAAGRGLQLLFYSVGIGQISSEVPQNLSASRPQDRQFILSSKKLLLSDSGFYLCAWSDIEYSYNEQFFGPGTRLTVL.